These T cell receptor beta chains were read from a single sample in a study of T cells in Graves' hyperthyroidism and ophthalmopathy. TCRdb re-derived calls from the multiplex PCR reads in MiXCR, one entry per CDR3 protein. The sample records over 250,000 distinct CDR3 sequences, less than 30% being singletons. Source material: blood. These receptors all stem from a man between 35 and 55 years old with Graves' hyperthyroidism that later progressed to Graves' ophthalmopathy. Each CDR3 is given with its conserved first and last residue. Each record gives: clone size, J gene, D gene, V gene, CDR3 DNA, CDR3 protein. D genes are given only for firm matches. Size values are once, few and many counts, or a class for expanded clones, and some rows have none.

abundance: many
j_gene: TRBJ2-7
d_gene: .
v_gene: TRBV9
CDR3nt: TGTGCCAGCAGCGTAGCGGTGGAGGACGAGCAGTACTTC
CDR3aa: CASSVAVEDEQYF

abundance: many
j_gene: TRBJ1-1
d_gene: .
v_gene: TRBV9
CDR3nt: TGTGCCAGCAGCGCAGAATCTGGGTTTCAAGCTTTCTTT
CDR3aa: CASSAESGFQAFF

abundance: many
j_gene: TRBJ2-7
d_gene: TRBD2
v_gene: TRBV7-9
CDR3nt: TGTGCCAGCAGCTTCTCTAGCGGGAACGAGCAGTACTTC
CDR3aa: CASSFSSGNEQYF

abundance: many
j_gene: TRBJ2-5
d_gene: TRBD2
v_gene: TRBV19
CDR3nt: TGTGCCAGTAGTATAGTTCGAGGGAGGGAAATAAATCAAGAGACCCAGTACTTC
CDR3aa: CASSIVRGREINQETQYF

abundance: .
j_gene: TRBJ1-5
d_gene: TRBD1
v_gene: TRBV29-1
CDR3nt: TGCAGCGTGGCGGTGACAGGGGAGTATCAGCCCCAGCATTTT
CDR3aa: CSVAVTGEYQPQHF

abundance: many
j_gene: TRBJ1-5
d_gene: TRBD1
v_gene: TRBV28
CDR3nt: TGTGCCAGCAGGCAAGGACAGGGATCTCAGCCCCAGCATTTT
CDR3aa: CASRQGQGSQPQHF

abundance: many
j_gene: TRBJ2-7
d_gene: TRBD2
v_gene: TRBV10-2
CDR3nt: TGCGCCAGCAATCGACTAGCGGGAGACTCTCTCGAGCAGTACTTC
CDR3aa: CASNRLAGDSLEQYF

abundance: many
j_gene: TRBJ1-1
d_gene: .
v_gene: TRBV5-6
CDR3nt: TGTGCCAGCAGCACCGAAGCTTTCTTT
CDR3aa: CASSTEAFF

abundance: many
j_gene: TRBJ1-1
d_gene: .
v_gene: TRBV12-3/TRBV12-4
CDR3nt: TGTGCCAGCAGTTTAGAGGGGGTTGTGGACACTGAAGCTTTCTTT
CDR3aa: CASSLEGVVDTEAFF

abundance: many
j_gene: TRBJ1-5
d_gene: .
v_gene: TRBV6-1
CDR3nt: TGTGCCAGCAGTGAAGTGAGGGATAGCAATCAGCCCCAGCATTTT
CDR3aa: CASSEVRDSNQPQHF

abundance: many
j_gene: TRBJ1-2
d_gene: .
v_gene: TRBV20-1
CDR3nt: TGCAGTGCTAGAGATCGGCTAGGCCTGGAGGGCTACACCTTC
CDR3aa: CSARDRLGLEGYTF

abundance: .
j_gene: TRBJ2-7
d_gene: TRBD2
v_gene: TRBV7-2
CDR3nt: TGTGCCAGCAGCTTAGGTGGGACTAGAGGCTACGAGCAGTACTTC
CDR3aa: CASSLGGTRGYEQYF

abundance: .
j_gene: TRBJ2-7
d_gene: .
v_gene: TRBV28
CDR3nt: TGTGCCAGCAGTTTATGGGGGCAGGTAGGAAACGAGCAGTACTTC
CDR3aa: CASSLWGQVGNEQYF

abundance: many
j_gene: TRBJ2-7
d_gene: .
v_gene: TRBV24-1
CDR3nt: TGTGCCACCAGTGACTCAAAATCGGGGCAGTACTTC
CDR3aa: CATSDSKSGQYF

abundance: many
j_gene: TRBJ2-6
d_gene: TRBD2
v_gene: TRBV20-1
CDR3nt: TGCAGTGTTCCGACGGGGCGGGAGTCTGGGGCCAACGTCCTGACTTTC
CDR3aa: CSVPTGRESGANVLTF

abundance: .
j_gene: TRBJ1-1
d_gene: .
v_gene: TRBV2
CDR3nt: TGTGCCAGCAGTGAAGGACCAGCAGACCCGACTGAAGCTTTCTTT
CDR3aa: CASSEGPADPTEAFF

abundance: .
j_gene: TRBJ2-7
d_gene: TRBD1
v_gene: TRBV2
CDR3nt: TGTGCCAGCACCATCTTGACAGGGGGCAGCGAGCAGTACTTC
CDR3aa: CASTILTGGSEQYF

abundance: many
j_gene: TRBJ2-5
d_gene: TRBD2
v_gene: TRBV24-1
CDR3nt: TGTGCCACCAGTGAAACTCCCGGGACTACGTTTCAAGAGACCCAGTACTTC
CDR3aa: CATSETPGTTFQETQYF

abundance: many
j_gene: TRBJ1-2
d_gene: .
v_gene: TRBV12-3/TRBV12-4
CDR3nt: TGTGCCAGCAGTTTGGCCGGGGCCGGCTACACCTTC
CDR3aa: CASSLAGAGYTF